This TCR beta chain was recorded in a study of cytomegalovirus exposure and HLA in healthy donors. Study-wide results and limits: While the bulk of TCR sequences proved rare, some public TCRs turned up in many donors.

TCRdb's copy holds only in-frame clones and misses some; the assay was immunoSEQ multiplex PCR. The table lists 200,000 to 250,000 clones, around 86% of them singletons. The germline V and J ends were trimmed by 6 bases and 3 bases, with 14 bases remaining between them. Germline assignment: CDR1 MDHEN and CDR2 SYDVKM. CDR3 length equals 14 residues. Worth noting for this clone: Its antigen is currently unknown.

The receptor was isolated from a woman under 30 in good health and CMV-seropositive. This rearrangement joins TRBV28 to TRBJ1-2, with D maybe TRBD1 (6 bases). The sequenced material came from PBMCs. CDR3 residues: CASRFRGGYYGYTF. CDR3 DNA sequence: TGTGCCAGCAGATTCAGGGGTGGATACTATGGCTACACCTTC.